The 10 T cell receptor beta chains below come from one sample, sequenced in a study of CD8 T cells in Susac syndrome. After extraction with the RNeasy kit, about 0.45 to 1 ug of the RNA was reverse transcribed using random hexamers. Each CDR3 protein is one row after TCRdb ran MiXCR on the immunoSEQ multiplex PCR reads. The sample records around 170,000 distinct CDR3 sequences, approximately 95% being singletons. The sequencing input was CD8+ T cells from PBMCs. Receptors were obtained from a human donor with multiple sclerosis.

The chain links TRBV27 to TRBJ1-6; D gene uncertain. CDR3 size: 13 residues. V was cut by 6 bases and J by 6 bases, with 9 bases left in between. Germline V CDR1 and CDR2: MNHEY, SMNVEV (reference sequence). CDR3 DNA: TGTGCCAGCAGGACCTTGGGTAATTCACCCCTCCACTTT. Encoded protein: CASRTLGNSPLHF.

This chain links TRBV4-1 with TRBJ1-2; 7 nucleotides align to TRBD1. This CDR3 has 13 amino acids. Germline V gene lookup returns CDR1 MGHRA and CDR2 YSYEKL. V shed 7 bases, J shed 5 bases, and the junction held 7 bases outside the gene matches. CDR3: CASNQRQGYGYTF. CDR3 DNA sequence: TGCGCCAGCAATCAAAGACAGGGATATGGCTACACCTTC.

The chain joins TRBV29-1 to TRBJ2-1, with TRBD2 matching 13 bases. There are 16 residues in the CDR3. V trimming: 7 bases; J trimming: 1 base; junction bases outside the gene matches: 7. The germline V gene has CDR1 SQVTM and CDR2 ANQGSEA. The CDR3: CSAVGTSGMSYNEQFF. The CDR3 DNA reads as TGCAGCGCCGTAGGGACTAGCGGGATGTCCTACAATGAGCAGTTCTTC.

V gene TRBV3-1 combines with J gene TRBJ2-7; D perhaps matches TRBD2 (6 bases). Germline CDR1 reads LGHDT; CDR2 reads YNNKEL (reference sequence). V shed 5 bases and J shed 5 bases, with 19 bases lying between them. The CDR3 consists of 15 residues. The CDR3 nucleotides are TGTGCCAGCAGCAGAGGGAGCGGGTTAGGCAACGAGCAGTACTTC. As protein: CASSRGSGLGNEQYF.

This chain uses TRBV20-1 with TRBJ2-5, with 7 bases fitting TRBD2. This CDR3 is 14 amino acids long. The germline gives CDR1 DFQATT, CDR2 SNEGSKA (reference sequence). The trim removed 3 bases at V and 4 bases at J, leaving 8 bases unmatched. The chain's CDR3 is CSARTPGRGETQYF. CDR3 coding DNA: TGCAGTGCTAGGACCCCAGGGAGGGGAGAGACCCAGTACTTC.

The rearrangement joins TRBV11-2 to TRBJ2-1; 8 nucleotides agree with TRBD2. Germline CDR1 SGHAT, CDR2 FQNNGV. This CDR3 is built from 17 residues. V shed 0 bases, J shed 7 bases, and the junction held 11 bases outside the gene matches. DNA of the CDR3: TGTGCCAGCAGCTTAGATACAGCGGGGGCCCTTTGGAATGAGCAGTTCTTC. The encoded protein is CASSLDTAGALWNEQFF.

This sequence joins TRBV27 and TRBJ2-6, with D possibly TRBD1 on 6 matching bases. This CDR3 is built from 16 residues. CDR1 is MNHEY, CDR2 SMNVEV, per germline (reference sequence). V shed 5 bases and J shed 4 bases, with 15 bases lying between them. The CDR3 DNA sequence: TGTGCCAGCAGTACAATGGCAGGGGCCGGGGCCAACGTCCTGACTTTC. This sequence encodes CASSTMAGAGANVLTF.

J is TRBJ1-2 and V is TRBV27; a possible D gene is TRBD1 (6 bases). The CDR3 extends over 14 amino acids. CDR1 MNHEY and CDR2 SMNVEV come from the germline V gene (reference sequence). V was trimmed by 5 bases and J by 8 bases, leaving 18 bases between them. The CDR3 region has the DNA TGTGCCAGCAGTCCAGGACAGTTCTGGGTCGGCTACACCTTC. Encoded protein: CASSPGQFWVGYTF.

The rearrangement uses TRBV6-2 or TRBV6-3 and TRBJ2-1; 12 bases are a match to TRBD2. The CDR3 covers 16 residues. V trimming: 4 bases; J trimming: 2 bases; junction bases outside the gene matches: 3. CDR1 and CDR2 from the germline V gene are MNHEY and SVGEGT. CDR3 amino acids: CASSSRTSGTYNEQFF. The CDR3 DNA reads as TGTGCCAGCAGTTCACGGACTAGCGGGACCTACAATGAGCAGTTCTTC.

The chain joins TRBV7-9 to TRBJ1-4; D perhaps matches TRBD1 (6 bases). Germline values: CDR1 SEHNR, CDR2 FQNEAQ (reference sequence). The CDR3 extends over 15 amino acids. The germline V and J ends were trimmed by 3 bases and 6 bases, with 14 bases remaining between them. The CDR3 spells CASSLEGGSDEKLFF. CDR3 DNA sequence: TGTGCCAGCAGCTTGGAAGGGGGTTCCGATGAAAAACTGTTTTTT.